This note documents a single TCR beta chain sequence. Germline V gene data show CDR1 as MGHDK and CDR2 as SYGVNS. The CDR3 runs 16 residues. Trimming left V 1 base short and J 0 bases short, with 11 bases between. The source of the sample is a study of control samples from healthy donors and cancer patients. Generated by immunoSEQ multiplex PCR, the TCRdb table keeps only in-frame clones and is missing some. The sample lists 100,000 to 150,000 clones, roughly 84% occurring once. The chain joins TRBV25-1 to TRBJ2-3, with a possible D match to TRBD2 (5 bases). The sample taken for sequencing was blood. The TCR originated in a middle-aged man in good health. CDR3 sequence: CASSELGLSSTDTQYF. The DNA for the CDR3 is TGTGCCAGCAGTGAATTAGGACTGAGTAGCACAGATACGCAGTATTTT.